This passage covers 23 T cell receptor beta chains from one sample sequenced in a study of PD-1 blockade in classical Hodgkin lymphoma. Regarding time point: cycle 4 day 1 (C4D1), after about 6 weeks of nivolumab. Each and every patient relapsed after autologous stem cell transplantation, and patients got differing brentuximab vedotin exposure. Applied to thawed PBMCs, magnetic negative selection was the method used to isolate CD8+ T cells. TCRdb's table, derived via immunoSEQ multiplex PCR, lists solely in-frame clones and lacks some. Of around 4,200 clones listed, approximately 67% are singletons. This specimen was CD8+ T cells from blood, taken before the fourth cycle of nivolumab. The origin of the receptors is a human donor with classical Hodgkin lymphoma.

As for this clone: The junction departs from germline at one end; a sequencing error may be responsible. Other DNA sequences in the same sample also yield this CDR3. The chain uses TRBV7-9 and TRBJ2-7; TRBD2 is a possible D gene (5 bases). Germline CDR1 is SEHNR and CDR2 is FQNEAQ (reference sequence). CDR3 length equals 14 residues. Here the CDR3 DNA reads TGCGCCAGCAGCCAAGATCGGGGTTCCTACGAGCAGTACTTC. This gives the protein CASSQDRGSYEQYF.

There are a few counts of this clone. The genes are TRBV27 and TRBJ2-7, with 7 bases that match TRBD1. The CDR3 spans 14 residues. V lost 4 bases and J lost 4; bases outside the gene matches: 7. CDR1 and CDR2 from the germline V gene are MNHEY and SMNVEV (reference sequence). The CDR3 protein is CASSSARQGYEQYF. DNA for the CDR3: TGTGCCAGCAGTTCGGCCCGACAGGGATACGAGCAGTACTTC.

The chain uses TRBV7-9 and TRBJ2-7; no clear D. V shed 5 bases and J shed 3 bases, with 14 bases lying between them. The CDR3 totals 14 residues. Per germline, CDR1 SEHNR and CDR2 FQNEAQ (reference sequence). CDR3 region: CASSPADGNYEQYF. The CDR3 DNA sequence: TGTGCCAGCAGCCCCGCAGACGGAAACTACGAGCAGTACTTC.

This chain joins TRBV4-1 and TRBJ1-5; D not resolved. CDR3 length: 15 residues. CDR1 MGHRA and CDR2 YSYEKL come from the germline V gene. V gave up 1 base and J gave up 2 bases, with 9 bases separating them. CDR3 DNA sequence: TGCGCCAGCAGCCAAGCCGATGGTGGCAATCAGCCCCAGCATTTT. This gives the protein CASSQADGGNQPQHF.

The V call is TRBV11-2, the J call TRBJ2-5; D possibly corresponds to TRBD1 (6 bases). Germline V gene data show CDR1 as SGHAT and CDR2 as FQNNGV. V was pared by 2 bases and J by 2 bases, with 15 bases between. The CDR3 contains 16 residues. DNA of the CDR3: TGTGCCAGCAGCTTAAGAGACAGGCTTCTTCAAGAGACCCAGTACTTC. Encoded protein: CASSLRDRLLQETQYF. Based on the CDR3 plus reference TRBV11-2 and TRBJ2-5, the full variable domain is EAGVAQSPRYKIIEKRQSVAFWCNPISGHATLYWYQQILGQGPKLLIQFQNNGVVDDSQLPKDRFSAERLKGVDSTLKIQPAKLEDSAVYLCASSLRDRLLQETQYFGPGTRLLVL.

The chain has TRBV18 and TRBJ2-7; D unresolved. CDR3 length: 11 residues. V was shortened by 2 bases and J by 2 bases, with 1 base between the two germline ends. The germline V gene has CDR1 KGHSH and CDR2 LQKENI. The CDR3 nucleotides are TGTGCCAGCTCACCAGCCTACGAGCAGTACTTC. Its translation is CASSPAYEQYF.

The CDR3 DNA is TGTGCCAGCAGTGAAGTGGGGAGTGCTGAAGCTTTCTTT. Protein sequence: CASSEVGSAEAFF. The rearrangement joins TRBV25-1 to TRBJ1-1; D gene ambiguous. Germline lookup yields CDR1 MGHDK and CDR2 SYGVNS. Trimming removed 2 bases at V and 6 bases at J, with 10 bases between. The CDR3 covers 13 residues.

This clone showed up just a few times. The chain is built from TRBV7-2 and TRBJ2-3; D is perhaps TRBD2 (6 bases). V gave up 2 bases and J gave up 4 bases, with 13 bases separating them. Germline V gives CDR1 SGHTA, CDR2 FQGNSA. The CDR3 covers 15 residues. The CDR3 coding sequence is TGTGCCAGCAGCTTATACGGGGGAATGTCAGATACGCAGTATTTT. Amino acids: CASSLYGGMSDTQYF. The full variable domain, in which reference TRBV7-2 and TRBJ2-3 provide the parts outside the CDR3, is GAGVSQSPSNKVTEKGKDVELRCDPISGHTALYWYRQSLGQGLEFLIYFQGNSAPDKSGLPSDRFSAERTGGSVSTLTIQRTQQEDSAVYLCASSLYGGMSDTQYFGPGTRLTVL.

V and J are TRBV27 and TRBJ2-7; D remains unclear. CDR3 length equals 14 residues. V was cut by 2 bases and J by 6 bases, with 14 bases left in between. Germline loops: CDR1 MNHEY, CDR2 SMNVEV (reference sequence). The CDR3 sequence is CASSLRQVRSEQYF. DNA of the CDR3: TGTGCCAGCAGTTTAAGGCAGGTTCGCAGCGAGCAGTACTTC.

The rearrangement links TRBV7-9 to TRBJ1-1, with 7 bases lining up with TRBD1. The CDR3 contains 15 residues. The germline V gene has CDR1 SEHNR and CDR2 FQNEAQ (reference sequence). V dropped 5 bases and J dropped 0; count of bases not matched to a gene: 6. DNA for the CDR3: TGTGCCAGCAGCAACCGACAGGGCATGAACACTGAAGCTTTCTTT. It yields the protein CASSNRQGMNTEAFF.

This chain uses TRBV29-1 with TRBJ2-7, with a tentative D call TRBD1 (5 bases). The CDR3 length is 13 residues. Germline V CDR1 and CDR2: SQVTM, ANQGSEA. V lost 6 bases and J 3 bases, leaving 15 bases between the germline ends. The CDR3 region is CSVQDSMGYEQYF. The CDR3 bases are TGCAGCGTCCAAGACAGTATGGGCTACGAGCAGTACTTC.

The gene calls are TRBV5-1 and TRBJ2-7; a possible D gene is TRBD2 (6 bases). The CDR3 runs 14 residues. Germline V gene sequence: CDR1 SGHRS, CDR2 YFSETQ. Deletions cut 4 bases from V and 5 bases from J, with 16 bases between. Written as DNA, the CDR3 is TGCGCCAGCAGCCCGGTGGGGGGACGGAACGAGCAGTACTTC. Protein product: CASSPVGGRNEQYF.

This sequence joins TRBV27 and TRBJ2-1, with a weak D call TRBD2 (5 bases). The CDR3 spans 15 residues. The ends were cut back, 0 bases at V and 8 bases at J, with 14 bases in the middle. CDR1 is MNHEY and CDR2 is SMNVEV in the germline V gene (reference sequence). The CDR3 protein is CASSLSVGYSDEQFF. In DNA, the CDR3 is TGTGCCAGCAGTTTATCGGTCGGCTATAGCGATGAGCAGTTCTTC.

This rearrangement joins TRBV6-5 to TRBJ2-5; no definite D call. V was cut by 6 bases and J by 3 bases, with 11 bases left in between. The CDR3 extends over 13 amino acids. CDR1 MNHEY and CDR2 SVGAGI come from the germline V gene. The CDR3 DNA sequence: TGTGCCAGCAGACGTGTGGGGAAAGAGACCCAGTACTTC. Encoded protein: CASRRVGKETQYF.

The chain carries TRBV11-2 and TRBJ2-7, with D tentatively TRBD2 (6 bases). The V end was cut by 3 bases, the J end by 5 bases, with 14 bases between. Germline CDR1 reads SGHAT; CDR2 reads FQNNGV. CDR3 size: 14 residues. The chain's CDR3 is CASSFPGRGNEQYF. CDR3 nucleotides: TGTGCCAGCAGCTTCCCCGGACGGGGGAACGAGCAGTACTTC.

As DNA, the CDR3 is TGTGCCATCAGTGGAGCTAGCGGGGACCCTACCTCCGCCTACAATGAGCAGTTCTTC. Its translation is CAISGASGDPTSAYNEQFF. The J gene is TRBJ2-1, the V gene TRBV10-3; the match to TRBD2 covers 9 bases. With 4 bases clipped from V and 2 bases from J, the junction kept 15 bases outside the gene matches. This CDR3 is built from 19 residues. Germline V CDR1 and CDR2: ENHRY, SYGVKD.

This clone occurred once. The gene calls are TRBV20-1 and TRBJ2-7, with D unresolved. The CDR3 sequence is 11 residues long. The V and J ends lost 5 bases and 0 bases respectively, with 5 bases between them. Germline CDR1 and CDR2: DFQATT and SNEGSKA (reference sequence). CDR3 in amino acids: CSAFSSYEQYF. CDR3 DNA: TGCAGTGCTTTTAGCTCCTACGAGCAGTACTTC.

The V and J genes are TRBV15 and TRBJ2-2, with D possibly matching TRBD1 (5 bases). Germline CDR1 reads LNHNV; CDR2 reads YYDKDF (reference sequence). V lost 1 base to trimming and J lost 1 base, with 7 bases between them. CDR3 size: 15 residues. The CDR3 loop reads CATSRAQENTGELFF. The CDR3 DNA follows: TGTGCCACCAGCAGAGCACAGGAGAACACCGGGGAGCTGTTTTTT.

The chain is built from TRBV6-5 and TRBJ2-7, with no clear D. The CDR3 has 15 amino acids. Germline CDR1 and CDR2: MNHEY and SVGAGI. V was pared by 0 bases and J by 3 bases, with 12 bases between. The CDR3: CASSYSFTSGYEQYF. The CDR3 bases are TGTGCCAGCAGTTACTCGTTTACCTCCGGCTACGAGCAGTACTTC.

V and J are TRBV4-3 and TRBJ2-2; TRBD2 is a possible D gene (5 bases). Germline CDR1 reads LGHNA; CDR2 reads YSLEER. V was cut by 0 bases and J by 1 base, with 9 bases left in between. The CDR3 has 16 residues. The CDR3 sequence is CASSQDPDLNTGELFF. The CDR3 DNA is TGCGCCAGCAGCCAAGACCCGGACTTGAACACCGGGGAGCTGTTTTTT.

The rearrangement joins TRBV11-2 to TRBJ2-3; D uncertain. Trimming took off 6 bases at V and 0 bases at J, with 10 bases between the two ends. Germline CDR1 and CDR2: SGHAT and FQNNGV. This CDR3 is 14 amino acids long. The CDR3 DNA is TGTGCCAGCAGTTGGAGAGCTAGCACAGATACGCAGTATTTT. Translating gives CASSWRASTDTQYF. Variable domain in full (rest from reference TRBV11-2 and TRBJ2-3): EAGVAQSPRYKIIEKRQSVAFWCNPISGHATLYWYQQILGQGPKLLIQFQNNGVVDDSQLPKDRFSAERLKGVDSTLKIQPAKLEDSAVYLCASSWRASTDTQYFGPGTRLTVL.

The J gene is TRBJ1-5, the V gene TRBV19; 9 bases map to TRBD1. V shed 6 bases, J shed 7 bases, and the junction held 10 bases outside the gene matches. The germline CDR1 and CDR2 sequences are LNHDA and SQIVND (reference sequence). The CDR3 has 15 amino acids. The CDR3 is CASRTTGGRKQPQHF. The CDR3 region has the DNA TGTGCCAGTAGGACCACAGGGGGCCGGAAGCAGCCCCAGCATTTT.

V usage is TRBV5-6 and J usage is TRBJ2-7; possible D gene TRBD1, 5 bases. V dropped 4 bases and J dropped 5 bases, with 10 bases sitting between them. The germline V gene has CDR1 SGHDT and CDR2 YYEEEE. CDR3 size: 12 residues. The CDR3 sequence is CASSLDSNEQYF. CDR3 bases: TGTGCCAGCAGCCTCGACAGCAACGAGCAGTACTTC.